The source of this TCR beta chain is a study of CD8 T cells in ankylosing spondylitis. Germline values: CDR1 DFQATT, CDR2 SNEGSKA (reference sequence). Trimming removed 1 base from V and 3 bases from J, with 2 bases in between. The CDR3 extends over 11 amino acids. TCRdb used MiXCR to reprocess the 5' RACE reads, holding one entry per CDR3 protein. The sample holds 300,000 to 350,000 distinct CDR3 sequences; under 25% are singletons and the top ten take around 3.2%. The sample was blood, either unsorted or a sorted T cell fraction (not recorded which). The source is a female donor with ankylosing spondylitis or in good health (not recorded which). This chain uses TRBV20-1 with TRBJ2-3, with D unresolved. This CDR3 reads CSARATDTQYF. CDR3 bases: TGCAGTGCTAGAGCTACAGATACGCAGTATTTT.